The 30 T cell receptor beta chains below all came from one sample that was sequenced in a study of long-term antiretroviral therapy in people with HIV. An immunoSEQ assay, version v3.0, was performed at survey level. Sequencing was performed with immunoSEQ multiplex PCR; in TCRdb, only in-frame clones are kept and a portion is missing. The sample lists around 13,000 clones, 80% to 85% occurring once. The source material was unsorted PBMCs, sampled 1.8 years before starting antiretroviral therapy. These receptors originate from a middle-aged woman with HIV.

In this sample, this clone turned up once. The gene calls are TRBV28 and TRBJ2-1, with D possibly being TRBD2 (6 bases). Germline V gene sequence: CDR1 MDHEN, CDR2 SYDVKM. The CDR3 totals 13 residues. Trimming took 3 bases from V and 10 from J, leaving 13 bases between them. CDR3 residues: CASSLDGTLEQFF. Here the CDR3 DNA reads TGTGCCAGCAGTTTGGACGGGACTCTAGAGCAGTTCTTC.

This clone came up a few times. The gene calls are TRBV5-6 and TRBJ2-3; TRBD1 is a possible D gene (6 bases). CDR3 size: 13 residues. Germline CDR1 SGHDT, CDR2 YYEEEE. Between the trimmed V and J ends, which lost 2 bases and 3 bases, there was a span of 7 bases. The CDR3, as DNA: TGTGCCAGCAGCTTCACAGGGACAGATACGCAGTATTTT. Translation gives CASSFTGTDTQYF.

This clone was counted once. This chain connects TRBV28 to TRBJ1-2; D call uncertain. This CDR3 has 16 residues. Germline V CDR1 and CDR2: MDHEN, SYDVKM. Trimming pared 3 bases from V and 5 bases from J, leaving 19 bases between. This CDR3 is CASSFQYFAKPYGYTF. CDR3 in DNA: TGTGCCAGCAGTTTTCAGTATTTTGCGAAGCCTTATGGCTACACCTTC.

CDR3 sequence (DNA): TGTGCCAGTAGTATTTTTATGGGGATAGCCAAAAACATTCAGTACTTC. Translated, it gives CASSIFMGIAKNIQYF. V usage is TRBV19 and J usage is TRBJ2-4; D is ambiguous. The CDR3 has 16 residues. CDR1 LNHDA and CDR2 SQIVND come from the germline V gene (reference sequence). Between the trimmed V and J ends, which lost 3 bases and 0 bases, there was a span of 12 bases.

This clone is labeled as medium-sized. The chain joins TRBV5-4 to TRBJ1-2, with D unresolved. CDR1 is SGHNT and CDR2 is YYREEE in the germline V gene (reference sequence). V shed 2 bases and J shed 4 bases, with 9 bases lying between them. The CDR3 has 13 amino acids. CDR3 region: CASSFAGGYGYTF. In DNA form, the CDR3 reads TGTGCCAGCAGCTTTGCGGGTGGCTATGGCTACACCTTC.

This chain joins TRBV18 and TRBJ2-3; no clear D gene. Trimming took 0 bases from V and 4 from J, leaving 8 bases between them. The CDR3 spans 14 residues. Germline CDR1 reads KGHSH; CDR2 reads LQKENI. The CDR3 is CASSPPLEADTQYF. DNA for the CDR3: TGTGCCAGCTCACCACCGTTAGAGGCAGATACGCAGTATTTT.

This chain uses TRBV18 with TRBJ2-1; no reliable D call. The CDR3 runs 15 residues. Trimming removed 3 bases at V and 5 bases at J, with 14 bases between. The germline gives CDR1 KGHSH, CDR2 LQKENI. This chain's CDR3 is CASSPTLPTDNEQFF. Here the CDR3 DNA reads TGTGCCAGCTCACCCACCCTTCCCACAGACAATGAGCAGTTCTTC.

This rearrangement joins TRBV4-1 to TRBJ1-1; D gene unclear. Germline-derived CDR1 and CDR2 are MGHRA and YSYEKL. V was pared by 4 bases and J by 7 bases, with 13 bases between. The CDR3 covers 13 residues. The CDR3 DNA follows: TGCGCCAGCAGCCCAAGGGTGGGGATTGAAGCTTTCTTT. It yields the protein CASSPRVGIEAFF.

The chain couples TRBV30 to TRBJ1-5; 7 nucleotides line up with TRBD1. CDR1 and CDR2 (germline): GTSNPN, SVGIG (reference sequence). The CDR3 loop spans 15 amino acids. V trimming: 0 bases; J trimming: 7 bases; junction bases outside the gene matches: 9. The CDR3 sequence: CAWSVRKQGKQPQHF. The CDR3 DNA follows: TGTGCCTGGAGTGTACGTAAACAGGGGAAACAGCCCCAGCATTTT.

The J gene is TRBJ2-7, the V gene TRBV2; maybe TRBD1 (5 bases). Trimming cost V 8 bases and J 4 bases, with 15 bases left between them. CDR3 length equals 13 residues. Germline values: CDR1 SNHLY, CDR2 FYNNEI. The CDR3, as DNA: TGTGCCAGCGAGGCAGGGTCCCAGTACGAGCAGTACTTC. It encodes CASEAGSQYEQYF.

The CDR3 region is CASSLTAGGPRVDTGELFF. CDR3 bases: TGTGCCAGCAGCTTGACGGCGGGAGGGCCTAGGGTGGACACCGGGGAGCTGTTTTTT. The rearrangement joins TRBV5-6 to TRBJ2-2, with 9 bases that match TRBD2. The V segment lost 1 base and the J segment 3 bases; nucleotides outside the gene matches: 13. This CDR3 is 19 amino acids long. Germline loops: CDR1 SGHDT, CDR2 YYEEEE.

V gene TRBV6-1 combines with J gene TRBJ1-2; D gene uncertain. The germline CDR1 and CDR2 sequences are MNHNS and SASEGT. This CDR3 is 13 amino acids long. Trimming cost V 4 bases and J 1 base, with 7 bases left between them. In nucleotides, the CDR3 is TGTGCCAGCAGTGGGCAGATTAACTATGGCTACACCTTC. It yields the protein CASSGQINYGYTF.

The V and J genes are TRBV7-9 and TRBJ2-3, with 8 bases matching TRBD2. The CDR3 has 14 residues. The V and J ends lost 5 bases and 5 bases, in that order; junction bases with no gene match: 6. Germline-derived CDR1 and CDR2 are SEHNR and FQNEAQ (reference sequence). The CDR3 region is CASSDSGKRDTQYF. The CDR3 nucleotides read TGTGCCAGCAGCGATAGCGGGAAAAGAGATACGCAGTATTTT.

This rearrangement joins TRBV7-2 to TRBJ2-7, with 7 bases matching TRBD2. This CDR3 contains 14 residues. The V gene's germline CDR1 is SGHTA and CDR2 FQGNSA. V was pared by 5 bases and J by 3 bases, with 7 bases of the junction left unmatched. This chain's CDR3 is CASSLSLADYEQYF. The CDR3 region has the DNA TGTGCCAGCAGCCTCTCTCTAGCGGACTACGAGCAGTACTTC.

The V and J genes are TRBV28 and TRBJ1-5, with D possibly matching TRBD1 (5 bases). V was clipped by 3 bases and J by 5 bases, with 14 bases between them. Germline CDR1 MDHEN, CDR2 SYDVKM. This CDR3 has 15 residues. CDR3 sequence: CASSFQGRGDQPQHF. CDR3 nucleotide sequence: TGTGCCAGCAGTTTTCAAGGTAGAGGGGATCAGCCCCAGCATTTT.

The rearrangement uses TRBV7-9 and TRBJ2-7, with TRBD2 matching 7 bases. The CDR3 spans 14 residues. The germline V gene encodes CDR1 SEHNR and CDR2 FQNEAQ (reference sequence). The V segment lost 1 base and the J segment 5 bases; nucleotides outside the gene matches: 5. The CDR3 bases are TGTGCCAGCAGCTTAGGGGAGGGGCAGGACGAGCAGTACTTC. Translation gives CASSLGEGQDEQYF.

The chain links TRBV4-2 to TRBJ2-2, with TRBD2 as a possible D gene (5 bases). Germline V gives CDR1 LGHNA, CDR2 YNFKEQ. The CDR3 is 16 amino acids. Trimming shortened V by 0 bases and J by 0 bases, and 8 bases separated the two germline ends. This CDR3 is CASSQDASSNTGELFF. CDR3 coding DNA: TGTGCCAGCAGCCAAGATGCTAGCTCGAACACCGGGGAGCTGTTTTTT.

This chain joins TRBV27 and TRBJ2-1; D may correspond to TRBD1 or TRBD2 (5 bases each). The V gene lost 6 bases and the J gene lost 4 bases, with 19 bases spanning the gap. Germline-derived CDR1 and CDR2 are MNHEY and SMNVEV (reference sequence). The CDR3 covers 16 residues. CDR3: CASRTTGTMNYNEQFF. The CDR3 coding sequence is TGTGCCAGCAGAACTACCGGGACGATGAATTACAATGAGCAGTTCTTC.

The chain couples TRBV7-9 to TRBJ2-1; 10 nucleotides line up with TRBD2. After removal of 1 base from V and 9 bases from J, the junction contained 9 bases not matched to a gene. Germline V gene lookup returns CDR1 SEHNR and CDR2 FQNEAQ (reference sequence). The CDR3 covers 16 residues. CDR3 in amino acids: CASSLDSGRPSGEQFF. The CDR3 DNA follows: TGTGCCAGCAGCTTAGATAGCGGGAGGCCCTCGGGTGAGCAGTTCTTC. The whole variable domain, filled in from reference TRBV7-9 and TRBJ2-1, reads DTGVSQNPRHKITKRGQNVTFRCDPISEHNRLYWYRQTLGQGPEFLTYFQNEAQLEKSRLLSDRFSAERPKGSFSTLEIQRTEQGDSAMYLCASSLDSGRPSGEQFFGPGTRLTVL.

The chain is built from TRBV15 and TRBJ1-4; TRBD1 agrees at 10 bases. This CDR3 has 15 amino acids. V trimming: 0 bases; J trimming: 8 bases; junction bases outside the gene matches: 3. CDR1 is LNHNV and CDR2 is YYDKDF in the germline V gene (reference sequence). For the CDR3, the DNA is TGTGCCACCAGCAGAGATCTGGGACAGGGGGAAAAACTGTTTTTT. Encoded protein: CATSRDLGQGEKLFF.

V is TRBV7-9 and J is TRBJ2-7, with 8 bases identical to TRBD2. Germline CDR1 is SEHNR and CDR2 is FQNEAQ (reference sequence). J gave up 7 bases and V 0 bases, and 8 bases lay outside the gene matches. CDR3 size: 15 residues. The CDR3 DNA reads as TGTGCCAGCAGCTTAGCTGCGGGAGGTCCAGTGGAGCAGTACTTC. Translation: CASSLAAGGPVEQYF.

This sequence joins TRBV2 and TRBJ2-7; D gene unclear. V was cut by 6 bases and J by 2 bases, with 5 bases left in between. The length of the CDR3 is 11 residues. The germline V gene has CDR1 SNHLY and CDR2 FYNNEI. The CDR3 here is CASSATYEQYF. Here the CDR3 DNA reads TGTGCCAGCAGCGCCACCTACGAGCAGTACTTC.

The chain has TRBV18 and TRBJ2-5; no firm D call. The V end was cut by 1 base, the J end by 2 bases, with 2 bases between. The germline V gene has CDR1 KGHSH and CDR2 LQKENI. The CDR3 has 12 residues. The CDR3: CASSPQQETQYF. CDR3 DNA sequence: TGTGCCAGCTCACCACAACAAGAGACCCAGTACTTC.

Written as DNA, the CDR3 is TGTGCCAGCAGCCAAGATGGGACACTCCAGCCCCAGCATTTT. Its protein is CASSQDGTLQPQHF. This rearrangement joins TRBV4-2 to TRBJ1-5; a possible D gene is TRBD1 (6 bases). Germline CDR1 and CDR2: LGHNA and YNFKEQ. Deletions cut 0 bases from V and 7 bases from J, with 10 bases between. The CDR3 is made up of 14 amino acids.

The CDR3 spells CASSESRESAYNEQFF. In DNA, the CDR3 is TGTGCCAGCAGTGAAAGTCGGGAGTCGGCCTACAATGAGCAGTTCTTC. The chain carries TRBV2 and TRBJ2-1; D possibly corresponds to TRBD2 (6 bases). Trimming shortened V by 2 bases and J by 2 bases, and 13 bases separated the two germline ends. The length of the CDR3 is 16 residues. Germline assignment: CDR1 SNHLY and CDR2 FYNNEI. The variable domain in full, completed from reference TRBV2 and TRBJ2-1, reads EPEVTQTPSHQVTQMGQEVILRCVPISNHLYFYWYRQILGQKVEFLVSFYNNEISEKSEIFDDQFSVERPDGSNFTLKIRSTKLEDSAMYFCASSESRESAYNEQFFGPGTRLTVL.

The gene calls are TRBV2 and TRBJ2-2; a weak D match, TRBD2 (5 bases). Germline V CDR1 and CDR2: SNHLY, FYNNEI. The CDR3 consists of 13 residues. The CDR3 DNA reads TGTGCTACCGGAAGGGAGCACACCGGGGAGCTGTTTTTT. Encoded protein: CATGREHTGELFF.

This clone showed up just once. The V call is TRBV30, the J call TRBJ1-2; 11 bases are shared with TRBD1. V was clipped by 3 bases and J by 7 bases; unmatched bases: 10. CDR1 GTSNPN and CDR2 SVGIG come from the germline V gene (reference sequence). The CDR3 extends over 15 amino acids. CDR3 nucleotide sequence: TGTGCCTGGAGAGGACAGGGGGCGGGTGTGGGTGGCTACACCTTC. As protein: CAWRGQGAGVGGYTF.

The CDR3 DNA reads as TGTGCCAGCAGCTTTTTGCAGATAAACACCATATATTTT. Protein product: CASSFLQINTIYF. V gene TRBV11-2 combines with J gene TRBJ1-3; D not certain. The V end was cut by 3 bases, the J end by 6 bases, with 9 bases between. Germline CDR1 and CDR2: SGHAT and FQNNGV. This CDR3 is built from 13 residues.

A few counts support this clone. The chain has TRBV19 and TRBJ2-7, with TRBD1 matching 11 bases. The junction had 5 bases not matched to a gene; V was cut back by 3 bases and J by 4 bases. This CDR3 is built from 15 residues. The germline CDR1 and CDR2 sequences are LNHDA and SQIVND (reference sequence). The CDR3 region is CASSIRTGGGYEQYF. Here the CDR3 DNA reads TGTGCCAGTAGTATTCGGACAGGGGGCGGGTACGAGCAGTACTTC.

In DNA, the CDR3 is TGTGCCAGTTCTGAGGGGGCCGTGGCTCACAATGAGCAGTTCTTC. It translates to CASSEGAVAHNEQFF. V usage is TRBV6-6 and J usage is TRBJ2-1; TRBD1 matches at 7 bases. J gave up 5 bases and V 9 bases, and 13 bases lay outside the gene matches. CDR1 is MNHNY and CDR2 is SVGAGI in the germline V gene (reference sequence). The CDR3 extends over 15 amino acids.